This T cell receptor beta chain was recorded in a study of early T cells in non-severe SARS-CoV-2 infection. The CDR3 is made up of 16 amino acids. The germline V gene has CDR1 SGHRS and CDR2 YFSETQ. The V gene end was trimmed by 4 bases and the J gene end by 3 bases; junction bases not matched to a gene: 11. Each single cDNA molecule received a unique molecular identifier. TCRdb reprocessed the 5' RACE reads with MiXCR, giving one entry per CDR3 protein. Of 80,000 to 95,000 distinct CDR3 sequences in the sample, around 15% are singletons; the top ten hold roughly 9.7%. In this sample, this clonotype turned up many times.

V usage is TRBV5-1 and J usage is TRBJ1-1; TRBD1 agrees at 8 bases. The sequencing sample was made of whole blood. This TCR was sampled from an adult who was a healthcare worker with PCR-confirmed SARS-CoV-2 infection or an uninfected control (not recorded which). The CDR3 loop reads CASSLGQGGVDTEAFF. The CDR3 coding sequence is TGCGCCAGCAGCCTTGGACAGGGTGGGGTGGACACTGAAGCTTTCTTT.